What follows describes a single T cell receptor (beta chain). In this sample, this clonotype turned up a few times. Its antigen remains undetermined. No base quality values were provided; no much bigger clone lies one nucleotide off. The data were taken from a study of early T cells in non-severe SARS-CoV-2 infection (dated by TCRdb to about 2021). Turning to the overall study: TCR sequencing used bulk RNA from unsorted whole blood, so alpha and beta chains could not be paired.

The method was 5' RACE. TCRdb records NextSeq 500 as the sequencer. The TCR library protocol attached unique molecular identifiers to individual cDNA molecules to correct for sequencing error and PCR bias. Both TCR alpha and beta chains were sequenced, and tight co-correlation was observed between alpha and beta sequence abundances in each sample. In the original analysis: Decombinator V4 was used to perform V gene, J gene and CDR3 annotation of TCR sequences. TCRs were defined as expanded if a significant change between any two time points was detected under a Poisson model with p below 0.0001. TCR abundances were normalised to the total number of TCRs sequenced per sample and were expressed as counts per million. MAIT TCRs were defined by TRAV1-2 paired with TRAJ12, TRAJ20 or TRAJ33, and iNKT TCRs by TRAV10 paired with TRAJ18. VDJdb, accessed 1 November 2021, was searched for CMV, EBV and SARS-CoV-2 annotated TCRs, with TCRs annotated for multiple antigens excluded. Using fastp at Q25 and MiXCR, TCRdb reprocessed the public reads and kept productive beta chains. Rows with a matching CDR3 protein are joined into one entry that keeps the most common DNA and genes. In this record, the V and J calls reflect TCRdb's handling and not the investigators' own analysis. The sample includes roughly 70,000 distinct CDR3 sequences, with roughly 18% observed a single time. 7.5% to 10% of the sample comes from the top ten.

According to the germline V gene (reference sequence), CDR1 reads LNHDA and CDR2 reads SQIVND. From the cysteine through the phenylalanine, the CDR3 covers 14 amino acids. Just CDR3 DNA is preserved here, 42 bases in frame from base 1. Trimming costs V 6 bases and J 7 bases, and their ends lie 16 bases apart. The study was a case-control design nested within a healthcare worker cohort in London, UK, with weekly nasopharyngeal swab PCR tests and blood sampling. Between 23 and 31 March 2020, the week of the UK lockdown, healthcare workers were enrolled and then followed up weekly for as long as 16 weeks. What the research found in general, with its limitations: VDJdb matching was skewed toward anti-spike CD8 responses and likely underestimated virus-specific expansions, missing private and CD4 specificities.

The V and J segments used are TRBV19 and TRBJ2-1; there is no confident call for the D gene. Sequenced material: whole blood, taken at baseline. The TCR comes from an adult who was a healthcare worker with PCR-confirmed SARS-CoV-2 infection or an uninfected control (not recorded which). The CDR3 reads as follows: CASSPLARSNEQFF. The bases read TGTGCCAGTAGCCCCCTGGCTAGAAGTAATGAGCAGTTCTTC.